The rows below give T cell receptor beta chains drawn from one sample of a study of CD8 T cells in ankylosing spondylitis. TCRdb reanalysed the 5' RACE reads using MiXCR and keeps one entry per CDR3 protein. Here the sample spans around 160,000 distinct CDR3 sequences, 9.5% to 13% being singletons. The sample taken for sequencing was blood, either unsorted or a sorted T cell fraction (not recorded which). These receptors came from a male donor with ankylosing spondylitis or in good health (not recorded which). The CDR3 runs from the conserved cysteine through the conserved F or W. A D gene is named only where the DNA matches it firmly. Not all rows give a size; the values are once, few, many and, for expanded clones, a class.

d_call	clone_size	v_call	j_call	cdr3_nt	cdr3_aa
.	.	TRBV7-2	TRBJ1-2	TGTGCCAGCAGCTTAACACCGCCCGCGGCCTATGGCTACACCTTC	CASSLTPPAAYGYTF
TRBD2	.	TRBV25-1	TRBJ2-5	TGTGCCAGCTCCCGCCTAGCGGGGGGGGGGACCCAGTACTTC	CASSRLAGGGTQYF
.	many	TRBV7-2	TRBJ2-1	TGTGCCAGCAGCCGCGACGGGACCAACCCCTACAATGAGCAGTTCTTC	CASSRDGTNPYNEQFF
.	.	TRBV2	TRBJ1-2	TGTGCCAGCAGTGAAGAGGTGGGCTACACCTTC	CASSEEVGYTF
.	.	TRBV14	TRBJ2-1	TGTGCCAGCAGCCAAGACTGGCCATGGAATGAGCAGTTCTTC	CASSQDWPWNEQFF
TRBD2	few	TRBV5-1	TRBJ2-6	TGCGCCAGCAGCTTGGCCGGGACTAGCTCTGGGGCCAACGTCCTGACTTTC	CASSLAGTSSGANVLTF
.	many	TRBV9	TRBJ2-1	TGTGCCAGCAGCGGGCCCCTCTCCTACAATGAGCAGTTCTTC	CASSGPLSYNEQFF
.	many	TRBV14	TRBJ2-1	TGTGCCAGCAGCCAAGACAGCTTACCTAACAATGAGCAGTTCTTC	CASSQDSLPNNEQFF
TRBD2	.	TRBV7-6	TRBJ2-7	TGTGCCAGCAGCTTACTGGTAGCGGGGCTTGACGAGCAGTACTTC	CASSLLVAGLDEQYF
.	many	TRBV12-3/TRBV12-4	TRBJ2-7	TGTGCCAGTAGAGAGCAGTTGTCCTACGAGCAGTACTTC	CASREQLSYEQYF
TRBD2	many	TRBV20-1	TRBJ2-1	TGCAGTGCTAGAGATTTCGCGGGAGTATCCTACAATGAGCAGTTCTTC	CSARDFAGVSYNEQFF
.	many	TRBV27	TRBJ1-6	TGTGCCAGCAGTTTGGCGGCAGGGAAATCCTATAATTCACCCCTCCACTTT	CASSLAAGKSYNSPLHF
.	.	TRBV15	TRBJ1-4	TGTGCCACCAGCAGAGATCCATCGGTTGGAAAACTGTTTTTT	CATSRDPSVGKLFF
.	many	TRBV5-1	TRBJ1-2	TGCGCCAGCAGCTTGGGCCTCCCCGAGGGCTACACCTTC	CASSLGLPEGYTF
.	many	TRBV5-1	TRBJ1-2	TGCGCCAGCAGCTTGGAGCCGGGCTATGGCTACACCTTC	CASSLEPGYGYTF
.	many	TRBV5-1	TRBJ1-2	TGCGCCAGCAGCTTGACCGGCTTTACCTATGGCTACACCTTC	CASSLTGFTYGYTF
.	.	TRBV9	TRBJ2-1	TGTGCCAGCAGCAAATCCGGGACCCCTAGGGAGCAGTTCTTC	CASSKSGTPREQFF
TRBD1	few	TRBV4-1	TRBJ1-2	TGCGCCAGCAGCACACCACAGGGGGCCTATGGCTACACCTTC	CASSTPQGAYGYTF
TRBD1	.	TRBV29-1	TRBJ2-2	TGCAGCGTGGATGGGACAGGGGTAGGAAACACCGGGGAGCTGTTTTTT	CSVDGTGVGNTGELFF
TRBD2	few	TRBV7-8	TRBJ2-1	TGTGCCAGCAGCTTAGGAACTAGCGGGAGTTTTGGGTATGAGCAGTTCTTC	CASSLGTSGSFGYEQFF
.	few	TRBV30	TRBJ2-1	TGTGCTTCCACCCTTGCGGGCAATGAGCAGTTCTTC	CASTLAGNEQFF
.	.	TRBV7-2	TRBJ2-7	TGTGCCAGCAGCTTATCTCCCTTAGCCAGCTACGAGCAGTACTTC	CASSLSPLASYEQYF
.	many	TRBV10-3	TRBJ1-2	TGTGCCATCAGTGACTTCCGGGACCCAACAGGGGGCTACACCTTC	CAISDFRDPTGGYTF
TRBD1	.	TRBV9	TRBJ1-6	TGTGCCAGCAGCGTCCAGACAGGGGGTAATTCACCCCTCCACTTT	CASSVQTGGNSPLHF
.	many	TRBV12-3/TRBV12-4	TRBJ2-1	TGTGCCAGCAGTTTAAGGTTTCACAATGAGCAGTTCTTC	CASSLRFHNEQFF
.	few	TRBV7-2	TRBJ1-6	TGTGCCAGCAGCTTAGGGGGGAGCAATTCACCCCTCCACTTT	CASSLGGSNSPLHF
.	many	TRBV6-4	TRBJ2-2	TGTGCCAGCAGTGACAGCAAGAACACCGGGGAGCTGTTTTTT	CASSDSKNTGELFF
TRBD1	few	TRBV7-9	TRBJ2-3	TGTGCCAGCTCAAAAGACAGGGAAACAGATACGCAGTATTTT	CASSKDRETDTQYF
TRBD1	many	TRBV6-1	TRBJ2-7	TGTGCCAGCTCCCGCCTCAGGGGACAGGGTTCCTACGAGCAGTACTTC	CASSRLRGQGSYEQYF
TRBD2	many	TRBV6-2/TRBV6-3	TRBJ2-1	TGTGCCAGCAGTTACCTAATAGCGGGAGTACCCTACAATGAGCAGTTCTTC	CASSYLIAGVPYNEQFF
TRBD2	.	TRBV11-2	TRBJ2-5	TGTGCCAGCAGCCGGGGGGTAGCGGGGGAAGAGACCCAGTACTTC	CASSRGVAGEETQYF
.	few	TRBV5-1	TRBJ1-3	TGCGCCAGCAGCTCGGGACTTACGAGCTCTGGAAACACCATATATTTT	CASSSGLTSSGNTIYF
TRBD1	many	TRBV5-1	TRBJ1-1	TGCGCCAGCAGCAGGACAGGTTGGAACACTGAAGCTTTCTTT	CASSRTGWNTEAFF
TRBD1	.	TRBV27	TRBJ2-1	TGTGCCAGCAGCCGACAGGGGGCGGGGAATGAGCAGTTCTTC	CASSRQGAGNEQFF
TRBD2	.	TRBV3-1	TRBJ2-1	TGTGCCAGCAACCAAGATAGGGCTAGCGGCTACAATGAGCAGTTCTTC	CASNQDRASGYNEQFF
.	.	TRBV27	TRBJ1-1	TGTGCCAGCAGTTCCCGAGGCAGGGCTGAAGCTTTCTTT	CASSSRGRAEAFF
.	few	TRBV18	TRBJ2-2	TGTGCCAGCTCGGCGGGACGAAACACCGGGGAGCTGTTTTTT	CASSAGRNTGELFF
.	many	TRBV5-1	TRBJ2-5	TGCGCCAGCAGCTTGGATTTGGAGACCCAGTACTTC	CASSLDLETQYF
.	many	TRBV20-1	TRBJ2-3	TGCAGTGCTAGCGTGGATCGGGCAAGGGATTCAGATACGCAGTATTTT	CSASVDRARDSDTQYF
TRBD1	many	TRBV29-1	TRBJ1-1	TGCAGCGTTGGTTCGGCAGGGGGCCCTGAAGCTTTCTTT	CSVGSAGGPEAFF
.	.	TRBV9	TRBJ2-3	TGTGCCAGCAGCGGGGATACGCAGTATTTT	CASSGDTQYF
.	few	TRBV20-1	TRBJ2-5	TGCAGTGCCCCAACCCGGGACACCATTCAAGAGACCCAGTACTTC	CSAPTRDTIQETQYF
TRBD1	.	TRBV5-1	TRBJ2-5	TGCGCCAGCAGCTCCTTGATGACAGGGGAAGAGACCCAGTACTTC	CASSSLMTGEETQYF
.	many	TRBV4-3	TRBJ1-6	TGCGCCAGCAGCCAAGATATGGGGGGCAATTCACCCCTCCACTTT	CASSQDMGGNSPLHF
TRBD1	few	TRBV5-1	TRBJ2-3	TGCGCCAGCAGCCCAGCGGGACAGGGTGGGACAGATACGCAGTATTTT	CASSPAGQGGTDTQYF
.	many	TRBV7-8	TRBJ1-6	TGTGCCAGCAGCTTACCAGGGGATTCACCCCTCCACTTT	CASSLPGDSPLHF
TRBD2	few	TRBV6-1	TRBJ2-7	TGTGCCAGCAGGCTAGCGGGAGGTTACGAGCAGTACTTC	CASRLAGGYEQYF
TRBD2	many	TRBV5-1	TRBJ2-7	TGCGCCAGCAGCTTGGAATCCGGCGGGAGAGGACGCGAGCAGTACTTC	CASSLESGGRGREQYF
TRBD2	.	TRBV7-6	TRBJ2-5	TGTGCCAGCAGCTTAACTACCGGCGGCCTAGCGGGGGAAGAGACCCAGTACTTC	CASSLTTGGLAGEETQYF
TRBD2	many	TRBV28	TRBJ2-5	TGTGCCAGCAGCTTACCTAGCGGGGGAGGAAGAGAGACCCAGTACTTC	CASSLPSGGGRETQYF
TRBD1	few	TRBV20-1	TRBJ2-7	TGCAGTGCTAGAGAACCGACAGGGGAAGGAAACGAGCAGTACTTC	CSAREPTGEGNEQYF